The rows below give T cell receptor beta chains drawn from one sample of a study of blood T cell repertoires in COVID-19. TCRdb's table, derived via immunoSEQ multiplex PCR, lists solely in-frame clones and lacks some. Of 120,000 or so clones listed, approximately 87% were seen once; the top ten hold approximately 8%. The sequenced material came from peripheral blood. The source of these receptors is an older man who had recovered from COVID-19. Both conserved end residues are trimmed from each CDR3.

v_call	cdr3_length	cdr3_aa
TRBV29-1	11	SVKQGLSYEQY
TRBV9	13	ASSFAASSYNEQF
TRBV5-1	14	ASSLEAGTSRVEQY
TRBV5-1	13	ASSLASSSYNEQF
TRBV10-1	13	ASSVDGVSYNEQF
TRBV2	10	ASTPGVHEQY
TRBV15	12	ATTPGQSETEAF
TRBV6-1	15	ASSEEGQTLAKNIQY
TRBV20-1	9	SASPGTEAF
TRBV19	14	ASSISPSYCSYEQY
TRBV18	13	ASSPEAGGLNEQF
TRBV7-3	15	ASSTGLAGTHPDTQY
TRBV5-8	14	ASRLWIGVGGNTIY
TRBV29-1	12	SVSRTGGRTEAF
TRBV6-5	12	ASSYLAGPYEQY
TRBV7-9	15	ASSYGPGQSNTGELF
TRBV3-1/TRBV3-2	12	ASSRARGDEKLF
TRBV2	11	ASSLVPRDGYT
TRBV10-3	12	AISPGTLGNEQF
TRBV5-1	13	ASSSGPGQGNTQY
TRBV24-1	14	ATSARGRGGGGELF
TRBV7-9	10	ASSRDSYGYT
TRBV5-4	12	ASSLGTGGYEQY
TRBV5-1	13	ASSLLGGPAGEQY
TRBV2	13	ASSDDSGGHNEQF
TRBV30	11	AWSVRAGNTIY
TRBV5-1	13	ASSREGTGDYGYT
TRBV7-2	14	ASSLRSSATNEKLF
TRBV19	12	ASSMRQGGEKLF
TRBV6-2/TRBV6-3	11	ASSQGVDTEAF
TRBV2	9	ASATGNEQY
TRBV29-1	11	SATGVANEKLF
TRBV7-2	13	ASSLWGGGQETQY
TRBV10-3	12	AISEGAPGTEAF
TRBV7-9	11	ASSGGYFYGYT
TRBV5-3	15	ARSSGQGPYSNQPQH
TRBV6-2/TRBV6-3	11	ASSYLTGVGYT
TRBV9	10	ASSVRSGTQY
TRBV27	11	ASTRGQGYEQY
TRBV12-5	14	ASGLSRGQEDTEAF
TRBV28	12	ASSLSQGQETQY
TRBV5-1	14	ASSPETSGLSETQY
TRBV7-3	14	ASSLGAGGPTDTQY
TRBV24-1	12	ATSPAGSYNEQF
TRBV28	13	ASSSLQGIQETQY
TRBV5-8	12	ASSFSAGDTEAF
TRBV7-3	14	ASSYKGSAGPDTQY
TRBV5-6	13	ASSPLGQELYGYT
TRBV11-2	13	ASSLGQTMNTEAF
TRBV7-9	12	ASSQGAGSYEQY
TRBV5-1	14	ASSLNPGQGVYTQY
TRBV5-1	12	ASSSGQGSDTQY
TRBV2	10	ASNIERQALH
TRBV5-1	14	ASSLPTGWSNQPQH